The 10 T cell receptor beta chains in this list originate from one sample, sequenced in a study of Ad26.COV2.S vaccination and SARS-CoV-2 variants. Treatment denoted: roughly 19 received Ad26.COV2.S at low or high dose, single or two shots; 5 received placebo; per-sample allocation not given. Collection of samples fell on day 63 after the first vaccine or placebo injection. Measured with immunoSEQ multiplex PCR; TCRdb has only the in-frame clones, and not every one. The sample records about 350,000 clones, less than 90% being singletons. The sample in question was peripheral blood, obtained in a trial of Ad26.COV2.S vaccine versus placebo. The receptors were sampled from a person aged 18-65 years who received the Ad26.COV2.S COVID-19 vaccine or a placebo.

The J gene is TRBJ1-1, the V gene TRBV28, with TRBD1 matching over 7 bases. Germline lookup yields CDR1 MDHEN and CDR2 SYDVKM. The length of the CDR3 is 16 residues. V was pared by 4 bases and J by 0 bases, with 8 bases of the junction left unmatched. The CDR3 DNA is TGTGCCAGCAGTTCCCCCAGGGGGAGCATGAACACTGAAGCTTTCTTT. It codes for CASSSPRGSMNTEAFF.

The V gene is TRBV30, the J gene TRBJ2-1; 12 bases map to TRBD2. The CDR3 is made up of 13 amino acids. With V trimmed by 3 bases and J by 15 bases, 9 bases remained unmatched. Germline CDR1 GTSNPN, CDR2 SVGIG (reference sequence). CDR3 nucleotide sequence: TGTGCCTGGAGGGATCTAGCGGGAGGGCCAATGTTCTTC. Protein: CAWRDLAGGPMFF.

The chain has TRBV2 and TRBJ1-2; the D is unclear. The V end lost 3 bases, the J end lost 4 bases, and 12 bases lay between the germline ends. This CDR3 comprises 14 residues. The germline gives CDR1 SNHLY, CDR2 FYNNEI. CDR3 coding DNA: TGTGCCAGCAGTGAGGACCTGTCGAGCTATGGCTACACCTTC. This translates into CASSEDLSSYGYTF.

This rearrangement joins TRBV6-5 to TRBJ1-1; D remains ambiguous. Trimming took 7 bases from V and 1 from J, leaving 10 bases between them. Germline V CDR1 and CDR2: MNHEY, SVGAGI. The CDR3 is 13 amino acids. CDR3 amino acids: CASKIPENTEAFF. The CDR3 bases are TGTGCCAGCAAAATCCCCGAGAACACTGAAGCTTTCTTT.

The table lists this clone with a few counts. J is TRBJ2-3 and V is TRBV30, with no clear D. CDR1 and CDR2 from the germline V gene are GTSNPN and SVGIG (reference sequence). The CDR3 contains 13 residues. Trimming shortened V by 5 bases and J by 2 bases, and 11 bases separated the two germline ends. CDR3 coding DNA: TGTGCCTGGGGCGCCTCTATCACAGATACGCAGTATTTT. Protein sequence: CAWGASITDTQYF.

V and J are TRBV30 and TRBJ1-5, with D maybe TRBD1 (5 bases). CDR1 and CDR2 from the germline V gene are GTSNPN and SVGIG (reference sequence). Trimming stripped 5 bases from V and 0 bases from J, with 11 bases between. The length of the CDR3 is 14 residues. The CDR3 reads CAWQTGDSNQPQHF. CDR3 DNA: TGTGCCTGGCAAACAGGTGATAGCAATCAGCCCCAGCATTTT.

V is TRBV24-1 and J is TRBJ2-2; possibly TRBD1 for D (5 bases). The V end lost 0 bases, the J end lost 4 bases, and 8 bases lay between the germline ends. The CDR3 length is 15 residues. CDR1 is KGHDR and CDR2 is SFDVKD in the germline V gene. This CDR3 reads CATSDLQGSTGELFF. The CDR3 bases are TGTGCCACCAGTGATTTGCAGGGAAGCACCGGGGAGCTGTTTTTT.

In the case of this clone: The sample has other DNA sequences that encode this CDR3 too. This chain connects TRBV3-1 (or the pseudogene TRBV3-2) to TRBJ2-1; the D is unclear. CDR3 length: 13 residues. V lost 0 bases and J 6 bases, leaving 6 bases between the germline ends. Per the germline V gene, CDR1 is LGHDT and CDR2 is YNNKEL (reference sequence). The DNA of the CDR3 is TGTGCCAGCAGCCAAGATTGGGGCAATGAGCAGTTCTTC. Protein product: CASSQDWGNEQFF.

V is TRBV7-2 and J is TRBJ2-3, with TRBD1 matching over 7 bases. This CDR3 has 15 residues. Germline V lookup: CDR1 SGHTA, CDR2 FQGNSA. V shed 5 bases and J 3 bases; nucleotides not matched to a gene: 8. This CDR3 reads CASSQEQGRTDTQYF. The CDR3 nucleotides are TGTGCCAGCAGCCAAGAACAGGGGCGGACAGATACGCAGTATTTT.

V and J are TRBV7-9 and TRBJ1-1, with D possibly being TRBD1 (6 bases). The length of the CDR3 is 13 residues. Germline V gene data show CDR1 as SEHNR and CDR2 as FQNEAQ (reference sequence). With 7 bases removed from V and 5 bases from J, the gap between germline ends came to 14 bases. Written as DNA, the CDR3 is TGTGCCAGCATCGGGCAGGGGAGGACTGAAGCTTTCTTT. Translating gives CASIGQGRTEAFF. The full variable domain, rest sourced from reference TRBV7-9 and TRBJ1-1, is DTGVSQNPRHKITKRGQNVTFRCDPISEHNRLYWYRQTLGQGPEFLTYFQNEAQLEKSRLLSDRFSAERPKGSFSTLEIQRTEQGDSAMYLCASIGQGRTEAFFGQGTRLTVV.